The present T cell receptor (beta chain) was sequenced within a study of regulatory T cells in long-lasting Graves disease. In germline, CDR1 is MNHEY, CDR2 SMNVEV (reference sequence). Unmatched junction bases numbered 8, after V lost 6 bases and J lost 3 bases. The CDR3 covers 16 residues. As to time point: newly diagnosed GD, antithyroid drugs for less than 3 months. The TCR library was made from RNA extracted from PBMCs. Building the TCR beta libraries relied on iRepertoire HTBI primers, and CDR3 regions underwent Arm-PCR. TCRdb re-called the multiplex PCR reads with MiXCR, one entry per CDR3 protein. This sample has under 400,000 distinct CDR3 sequences, with about a sixth found just once. The same specimen was also included in a second study, on T cells in Graves' hyperthyroidism and ophthalmopathy. This second study notes: Primed by the HTBI set, a first-round RT-PCR was run on the TCR CDR3.

The receptor comes from a man aged 35 to 55 with Graves disease. The material was peripheral blood mononuclear cells (PBMCs), obtained at new diagnosis, from a patient treated with antithyroid drugs. This chain uses TRBV27 with TRBJ2-2, with 9 positions matching TRBD1. CDR3 sequence reads: CASSTRTGVHTGELFF. The DNA of the CDR3 is TGTGCCAGCAGCACCCGGACAGGGGTTCACACCGGGGAGCTGTTTTTT.